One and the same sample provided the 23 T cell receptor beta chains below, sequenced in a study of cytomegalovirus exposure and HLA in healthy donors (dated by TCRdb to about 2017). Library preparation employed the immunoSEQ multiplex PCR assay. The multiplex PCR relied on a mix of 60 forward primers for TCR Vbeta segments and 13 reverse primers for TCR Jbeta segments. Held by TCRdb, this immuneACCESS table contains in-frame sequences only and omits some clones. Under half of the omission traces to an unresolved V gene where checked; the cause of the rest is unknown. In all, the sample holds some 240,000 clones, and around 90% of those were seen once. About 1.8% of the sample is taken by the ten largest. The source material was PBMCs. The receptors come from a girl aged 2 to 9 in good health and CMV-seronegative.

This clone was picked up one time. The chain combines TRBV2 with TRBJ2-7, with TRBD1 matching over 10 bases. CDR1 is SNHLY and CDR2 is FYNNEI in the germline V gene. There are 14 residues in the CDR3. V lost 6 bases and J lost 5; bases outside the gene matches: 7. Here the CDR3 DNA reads TGTGCCAGCAGACACGACAGGGGGCGCGACGAGCAGTACTTC. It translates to CASRHDRGRDEQYF. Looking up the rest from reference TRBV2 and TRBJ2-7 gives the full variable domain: EPEVTQTPSHQVTQMGQEVILRCVPISNHLYFYWYRQILGQKVEFLVSFYNNEISEKSEIFDDQFSVERPDGSNFTLKIRSTKLEDSAMYFCASRHDRGRDEQYFGPGTRLTVT.

The CDR3 DNA reads as TGCGCCTGTGGTCTGGCGGGGGGGCCTACAGATACGCAGTATTTT. Translated: CACGLAGGPTDTQYF. This chain uses TRBV5-1 with TRBJ2-3; TRBD2 agrees at 9 bases. The V gene end was trimmed by 10 bases and the J gene end by 3 bases; junction bases not matched to a gene: 12. Germline V CDR1 and CDR2: SGHRS, YFSETQ. CDR3 length: 15 residues.

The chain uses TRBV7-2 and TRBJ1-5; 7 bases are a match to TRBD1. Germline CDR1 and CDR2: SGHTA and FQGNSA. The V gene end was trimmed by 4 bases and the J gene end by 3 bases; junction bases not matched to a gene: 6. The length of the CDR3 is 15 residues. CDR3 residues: CASSSRDSYNQPQHF. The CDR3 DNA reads TGTGCCAGCAGCTCCCGGGACAGCTACAATCAGCCCCAGCATTTT. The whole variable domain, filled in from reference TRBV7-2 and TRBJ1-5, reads GAGVSQSPSNKVTEKGKDVELRCDPISGHTALYWYRQSLGQGLEFLIYFQGNSAPDKSGLPSDRFSAERTGGSVSTLTIQRTQQEDSAVYLCASSSRDSYNQPQHFGDGTRLSIL.

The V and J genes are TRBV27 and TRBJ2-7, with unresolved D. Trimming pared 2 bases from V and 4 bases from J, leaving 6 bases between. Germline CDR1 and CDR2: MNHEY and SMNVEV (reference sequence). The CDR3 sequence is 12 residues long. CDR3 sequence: CASSLSPYEQYF. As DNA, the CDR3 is TGTGCCAGCAGTTTAAGCCCTTACGAGCAGTACTTC.

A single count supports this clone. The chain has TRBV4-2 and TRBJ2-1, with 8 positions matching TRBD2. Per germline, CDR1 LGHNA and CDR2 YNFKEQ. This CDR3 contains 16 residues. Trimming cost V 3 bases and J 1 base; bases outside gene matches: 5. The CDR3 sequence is CASSQQLAASYNEQFF. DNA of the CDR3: TGTGCCAGCAGCCAGCAACTAGCGGCTTCCTACAATGAGCAGTTCTTC.

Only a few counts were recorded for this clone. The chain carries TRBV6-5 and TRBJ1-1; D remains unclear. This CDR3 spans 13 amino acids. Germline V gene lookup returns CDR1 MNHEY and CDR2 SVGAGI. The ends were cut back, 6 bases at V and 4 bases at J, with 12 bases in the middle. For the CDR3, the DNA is TGTGCCAGCAGCAGGACCCGGGGCACTGAAGCTTTCTTT. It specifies CASSRTRGTEAFF.

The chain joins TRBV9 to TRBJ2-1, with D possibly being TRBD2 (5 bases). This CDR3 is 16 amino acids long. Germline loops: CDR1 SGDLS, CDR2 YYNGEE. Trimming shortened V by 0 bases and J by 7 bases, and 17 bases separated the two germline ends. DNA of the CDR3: TGTGCCAGCAGCGTAGCTTTCGGGGAAATTGATAATGAGCAGTTCTTC. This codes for CASSVAFGEIDNEQFF.

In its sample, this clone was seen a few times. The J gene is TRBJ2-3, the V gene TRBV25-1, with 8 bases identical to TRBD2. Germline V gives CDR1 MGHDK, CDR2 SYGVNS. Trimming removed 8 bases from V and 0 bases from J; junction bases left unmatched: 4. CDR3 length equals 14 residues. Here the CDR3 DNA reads TGTGCCAGCCGGGGGGGTCCGAGCACAGATACGCAGTATTTT. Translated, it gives CASRGGPSTDTQYF.

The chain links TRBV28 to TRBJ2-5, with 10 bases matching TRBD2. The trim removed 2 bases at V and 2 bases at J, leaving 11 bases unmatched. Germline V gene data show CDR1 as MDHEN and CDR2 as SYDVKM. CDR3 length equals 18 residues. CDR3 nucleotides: TGTGCCAGCAGTTTACCTAGCGGGGGCTCCAGTGAACAAGAGACCCAGTACTTC. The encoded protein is CASSLPSGGSSEQETQYF.

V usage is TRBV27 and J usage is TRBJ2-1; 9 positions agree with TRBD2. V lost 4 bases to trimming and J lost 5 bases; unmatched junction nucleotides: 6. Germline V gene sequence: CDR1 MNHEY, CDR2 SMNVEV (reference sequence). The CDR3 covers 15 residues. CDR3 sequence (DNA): TGTGCCAGCAGTTCAAGACTAGCGGCGAACAATGAGCAGTTCTTC. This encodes CASSSRLAANNEQFF.

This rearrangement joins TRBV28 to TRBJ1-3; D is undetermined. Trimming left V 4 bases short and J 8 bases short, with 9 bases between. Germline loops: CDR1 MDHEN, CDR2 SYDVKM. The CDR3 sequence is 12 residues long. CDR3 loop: CASSWWRDTIYF. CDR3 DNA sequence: TGTGCCAGCAGTTGGTGGAGGGACACCATATATTTT.

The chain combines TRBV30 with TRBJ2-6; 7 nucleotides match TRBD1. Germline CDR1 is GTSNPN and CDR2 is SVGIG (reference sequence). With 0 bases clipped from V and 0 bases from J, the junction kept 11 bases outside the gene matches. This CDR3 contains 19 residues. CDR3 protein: CAWSVLKGQILSGANVLTF. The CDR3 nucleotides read TGTGCCTGGAGTGTATTGAAGGGACAGATCCTCTCTGGGGCCAACGTCCTGACTTTC.

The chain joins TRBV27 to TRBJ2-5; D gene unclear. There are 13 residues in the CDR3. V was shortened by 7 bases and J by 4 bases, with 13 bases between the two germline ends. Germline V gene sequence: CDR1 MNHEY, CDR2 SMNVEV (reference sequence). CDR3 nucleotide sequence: TGTGCCAGCACAAGAACCTTCGGAGAGACCCAGTACTTC. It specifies CASTRTFGETQYF.

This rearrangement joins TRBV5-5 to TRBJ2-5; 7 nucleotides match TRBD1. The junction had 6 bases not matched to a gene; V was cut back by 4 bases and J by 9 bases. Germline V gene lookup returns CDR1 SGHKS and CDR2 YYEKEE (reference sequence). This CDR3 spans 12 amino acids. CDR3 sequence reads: CASSITQGAQYF. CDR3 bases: TGTGCCAGCAGCATTACCCAGGGGGCCCAGTACTTC.

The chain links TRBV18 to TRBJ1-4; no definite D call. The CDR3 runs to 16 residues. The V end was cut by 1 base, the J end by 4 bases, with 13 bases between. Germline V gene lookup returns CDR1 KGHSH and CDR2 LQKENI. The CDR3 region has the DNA TGTGCCAGCTCACCACTTTCCGGGTCCTTTAATGAAAAACTGTTTTTT. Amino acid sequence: CASSPLSGSFNEKLFF.

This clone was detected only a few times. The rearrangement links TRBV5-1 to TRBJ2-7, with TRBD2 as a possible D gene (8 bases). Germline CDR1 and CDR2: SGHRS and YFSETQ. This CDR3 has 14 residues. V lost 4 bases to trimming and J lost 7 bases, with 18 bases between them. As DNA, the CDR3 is TGCGCCAGCAGCCCCAGGACAGGCGGGGGGGAGCAGTACTTC. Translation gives CASSPRTGGGEQYF.

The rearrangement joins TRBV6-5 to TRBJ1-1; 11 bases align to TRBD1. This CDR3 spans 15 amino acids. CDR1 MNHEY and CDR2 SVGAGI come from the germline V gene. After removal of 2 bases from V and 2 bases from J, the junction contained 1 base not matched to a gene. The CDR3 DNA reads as TGTGCCAGCAGTTACGGGACAGGGGGAAACACTGAAGCTTTCTTT. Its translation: CASSYGTGGNTEAFF.

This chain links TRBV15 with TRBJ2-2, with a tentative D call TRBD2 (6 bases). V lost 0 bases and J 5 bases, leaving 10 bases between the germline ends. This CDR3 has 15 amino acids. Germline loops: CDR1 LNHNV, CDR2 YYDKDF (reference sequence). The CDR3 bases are TGTGCCACCAGCAGAGACAGCGGACTAACCGGGGAGCTGTTTTTT. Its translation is CATSRDSGLTGELFF.

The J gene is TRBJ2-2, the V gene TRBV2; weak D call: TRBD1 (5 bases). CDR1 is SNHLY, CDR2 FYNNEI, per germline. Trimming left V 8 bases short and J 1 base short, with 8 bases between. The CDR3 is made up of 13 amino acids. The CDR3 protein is CASQRGNTGELFF. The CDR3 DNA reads TGTGCCAGCCAAAGGGGGAACACCGGGGAGCTGTTTTTT.

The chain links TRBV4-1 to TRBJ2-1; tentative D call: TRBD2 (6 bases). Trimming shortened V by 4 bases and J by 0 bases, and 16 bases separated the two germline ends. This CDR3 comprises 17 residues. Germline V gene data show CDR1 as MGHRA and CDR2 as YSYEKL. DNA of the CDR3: TGCGCCAGCAGCCTCTCCGTACTAGCAAGCTCCTACAATGAGCAGTTCTTC. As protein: CASSLSVLASSYNEQFF.

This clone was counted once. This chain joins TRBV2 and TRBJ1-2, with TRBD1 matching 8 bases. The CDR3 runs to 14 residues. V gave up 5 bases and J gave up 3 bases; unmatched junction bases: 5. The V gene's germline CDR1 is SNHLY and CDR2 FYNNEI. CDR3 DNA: TGTGCCAGCAGTCGTCAGGGGGCAGACTATGGCTACACCTTC. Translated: CASSRQGADYGYTF.

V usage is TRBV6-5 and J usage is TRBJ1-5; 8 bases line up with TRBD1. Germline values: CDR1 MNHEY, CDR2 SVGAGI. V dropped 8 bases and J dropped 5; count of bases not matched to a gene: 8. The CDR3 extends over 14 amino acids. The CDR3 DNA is TGTGCCAGCGCCAGGGGGCGCGGGGATCAGCCCCAGCATTTT. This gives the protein CASARGRGDQPQHF.

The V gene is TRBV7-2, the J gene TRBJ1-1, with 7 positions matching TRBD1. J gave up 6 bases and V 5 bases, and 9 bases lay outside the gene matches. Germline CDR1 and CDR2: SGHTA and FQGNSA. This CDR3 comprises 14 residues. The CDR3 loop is CASSAGTVHPEAFF. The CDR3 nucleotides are TGTGCCAGCAGCGCGGGGACAGTCCACCCTGAAGCTTTCTTT.